These 16 T cell receptor beta chains were sequenced from one sample in a study of blood T cell repertoires in COVID-19. Sequencing was performed with immunoSEQ multiplex PCR; in TCRdb, only in-frame clones are kept and a portion is missing. The repertoire includes around 120,000 clones, approximately 87% of them detected once, and under 3% sits in the top ten. The sequencing input was peripheral blood. These receptors all come from a man younger than 40 with acute or convalescent COVID-19.

The V and J genes are TRBV7-2 and TRBJ2-2; D might be TRBD2 (5 bases). CDR3 length: 17 residues. CDR1 is SGHTA and CDR2 is FQGNSA in the germline V gene. Trimming took off 1 base at V and 6 bases at J, with 18 bases between the two ends. The CDR3 nucleotides are TGTGCCAGCAGCTTAGAAACGGACTCCCATTATCCCGGGGAGCTGTTTTTT. Translation: CASSLETDSHYPGELFF.

In this sample, this clone turned up a few times. The rearrangement uses TRBV10-1 and TRBJ2-2; D gene ambiguous. The length of the CDR3 is 10 residues. The germline gives CDR1 WNHNN, CDR2 SYGVQD (reference sequence). Trimming stripped 10 bases from V and 8 bases from J, with 8 bases between. CDR3 loop: CATHKGELFF. The CDR3, as DNA: TGCGCCACACACAAGGGGGAGCTGTTTTTT.

J is TRBJ2-5 and V is TRBV25-1; 9 bases map to TRBD2. The CDR3 spans 17 residues. Germline CDR1 is MGHDK and CDR2 is SYGVNS. J gave up 4 bases and V 8 bases, and 17 bases lay outside the gene matches. CDR3 amino acids: CASAVPGLAGVAETQYF. In nucleotides, the CDR3 is TGTGCCAGCGCCGTACCCGGGTTAGCGGGAGTGGCAGAGACCCAGTACTTC.

This chain uses TRBV4-1 with TRBJ1-6, with TRBD1 matching 7 bases. V shed 2 bases, J shed 3 bases, and the junction held 4 bases outside the gene matches. The CDR3 has 16 amino acids. In germline, CDR1 is MGHRA, CDR2 YSYEKL. The CDR3 nucleotides read TGCGCCAGCAGCCAACCTGGGACAGACTATAATTCACCCCTCCACTTT. Protein: CASSQPGTDYNSPLHF.

This clone was counted only a few times. The genes are TRBV15 and TRBJ2-1; 9 bases map to TRBD2. Germline CDR1 and CDR2: LNHNV and YYDKDF (reference sequence). V lost 8 bases and J lost 3; bases outside the gene matches: 5. This CDR3 region has 14 residues. The CDR3 here is CATQGLAFYNEQFF. In DNA form, the CDR3 reads TGTGCCACCCAAGGACTAGCGTTCTACAATGAGCAGTTCTTC.

CDR3 sequence (DNA): TGCGCCAGCAGCCAAGGGAGGACAGGGAAATGGAATTCACCCCTCCACTTT. This translates into CASSQGRTGKWNSPLHF. The chain has TRBV4-3 and TRBJ1-6, with 8 bases that match TRBD1. CDR1 is LGHNA, CDR2 YSLEER, per germline. The CDR3 is made up of 17 amino acids. V gave up 1 base and J gave up 7 bases; unmatched junction bases: 9.

The chain carries TRBV6-5 and TRBJ2-7, with D tentatively TRBD1 (6 bases). Trimming took 7 bases from V and 3 from J, leaving 10 bases between them. The CDR3 covers 12 residues. The V gene's germline CDR1 is MNHEY and CDR2 SVGAGI. For the CDR3, the DNA is TGTGCCAGCACAGGGGATATCTACGAGCAGTACTTC. This sequence encodes CASTGDIYEQYF.

The chain links TRBV6-5 to TRBJ1-5; D not resolved. Per the germline V gene, CDR1 is MNHEY and CDR2 is SVGAGI. The CDR3 consists of 13 residues. V lost 6 bases to trimming and J lost 0 bases, with 6 bases between them. Written as DNA, the CDR3 is TGTGCCAGCAGCAGAAATAGCAATCAGCCCCAGCATTTT. It is translated as CASSRNSNQPQHF.

This sequence joins TRBV11-1 and TRBJ2-3; 9 positions agree with TRBD2. This CDR3 spans 15 amino acids. The junction had 2 bases not matched to a gene; V was cut back by 0 bases and J by 4 bases. The V gene's germline CDR1 is SGHAT and CDR2 FQDESV (reference sequence). CDR3 nucleotides: TGTGCCAGCAGCTTAGCGGCGGGAGGGGCAGATACGCAGTATTTT. Translation: CASSLAAGGADTQYF.

This clone appeared a single time. V gene TRBV19 combines with J gene TRBJ2-5, with 12 positions matching TRBD2. There are 15 residues in the CDR3. The germline gives CDR1 LNHDA, CDR2 SQIVND (reference sequence). The V and J ends lost 3 bases and 2 bases, in that order; junction bases with no gene match: 1. The CDR3 nucleotides read TGTGCCAGTAGTATTCTAGCGGGGGGGCAAGAGACCCAGTACTTC. This codes for CASSILAGGQETQYF.

The rearrangement joins TRBV19 to TRBJ1-6, with a weak D call TRBD1 (6 bases). Per the germline V gene, CDR1 is LNHDA and CDR2 is SQIVND (reference sequence). Trimming cost V 6 bases and J 5 bases, with 14 bases left between them. This CDR3 is 15 amino acids long. The CDR3 spells CASRQGSLNNSPLHF. CDR3 bases: TGTGCCAGTAGACAGGGAAGTCTCAATAATTCACCCCTCCACTTT. Supplemented by reference TRBV19 and TRBJ1-6, the full variable domain reads DGGITQSPKYLFRKEGQNVTLSCEQNLNHDAMYWYRQDPGQGLRLIYYSQIVNDFQKGDIAEGYSVSREKKESFPLTVTSAQKNPTAFYLCASRQGSLNNSPLHFGNGTRLTVT.

This clone has only one observation. The genes are TRBV6-5 and TRBJ1-5; perhaps TRBD1 as D (5 bases). Germline values: CDR1 MNHEY, CDR2 SVGAGI. CDR3 length: 13 residues. Trimming removed 7 bases at V and 4 bases at J, with 11 bases between. CDR3 nucleotides: TGTGCCAGCACAGACCCAGGGAATCAGCCCCAGCATTTT. As protein: CASTDPGNQPQHF.

The V call is TRBV3-1 (or the pseudogene TRBV3-2), the J call TRBJ1-3; D unclear. The CDR3 has 15 amino acids. V shed 1 base and J shed 3 bases, with 10 bases lying between them. CDR1 is LGHDT and CDR2 is YNNKEL in the germline V gene (reference sequence). The CDR3, as DNA: TGTGCCAGCAGCCAAGCCGAGGGCCGTGGAAACACCATATATTTT. It encodes CASSQAEGRGNTIYF.

The rearrangement joins TRBV19 to TRBJ2-7, with 10 bases matching TRBD1. The germline CDR1 and CDR2 sequences are LNHDA and SQIVND (reference sequence). Unmatched junction bases numbered 12, after V lost 5 bases and J lost 5 bases. The CDR3 spans 16 residues. The CDR3 nucleotides read TGTGCCAGTAGTGTTCCAAGGGACAGGGGTCACCACGAGCAGTACTTC. Its protein is CASSVPRDRGHHEQYF. The full variable domain, rest sourced from reference TRBV19 and TRBJ2-7, is DGGITQSPKYLFRKEGQNVTLSCEQNLNHDAMYWYRQDPGQGLRLIYYSQIVNDFQKGDIAEGYSVSREKKESFPLTVTSAQKNPTAFYLCASSVPRDRGHHEQYFGPGTRLTVT.

This clone was detected ten times or more. The chain links TRBV2 to TRBJ2-2, with no clear D. The V gene's germline CDR1 is SNHLY and CDR2 FYNNEI. Trimming left V 8 bases short and J 6 bases short, with 7 bases between. The CDR3 totals 11 residues. CDR3 sequence (DNA): TGTGCCAGCCAGTTGGCCGGGGAGCTGTTTTTT. This codes for CASQLAGELFF.

The chain links TRBV2 to TRBJ2-1; 11 nucleotides align to TRBD2. Germline V CDR1 and CDR2: SNHLY, FYNNEI. V lost 5 bases and J lost 0; bases outside the gene matches: 0. The CDR3 totals 15 residues. CDR3 coding DNA: TGTGCCAGCAGTCTAGCGGGGGGCTCCTACAATGAGCAGTTCTTC. This translates into CASSLAGGSYNEQFF.